Below are 14 T cell receptor beta chains sequenced from a single sample in a study of cytomegalovirus exposure and HLA in healthy donors. It was with 60 Vbeta and 13 Jbeta primers that the PCR ran. TCRdb keeps only in-frame clones here, not all; method: immunoSEQ multiplex PCR. The sample yields around 190,000 clones, around 77% seen once. The sample taken for sequencing was PBMCs. These receptors originate from a woman in her twenties or thirties in good health and CMV-seronegative.

This chain joins TRBV19 and TRBJ2-7, with a weak D call TRBD1 (6 bases). Trimming removed 4 bases from V and 3 bases from J, with 13 bases in between. The CDR3 runs 14 residues. Germline V gene lookup returns CDR1 LNHDA and CDR2 SQIVND (reference sequence). This CDR3 is CASSRGLNYYEQYF. As DNA, the CDR3 is TGTGCCAGTAGTAGGGGGCTAAATTACTACGAGCAGTACTTC.

This clone was counted once. The CDR3 spells CAWSAGGRGTDTQYF. The CDR3, as DNA: TGTGCCTGGAGCGCTGGCGGGAGGGGCACAGATACGCAGTATTTT. This chain links TRBV30 with TRBJ2-3; 9 bases agree with TRBD2. The junction had 5 bases not matched to a gene; V was cut back by 3 bases and J by 1 base. There are 15 residues in the CDR3. Germline loops: CDR1 GTSNPN, CDR2 SVGIG (reference sequence).

The rearrangement uses TRBV19 and TRBJ2-1, with a tentative D call TRBD1 (7 bases). V dropped 3 bases and J dropped 9 bases, with 12 bases sitting between them. The CDR3 contains 13 residues. Germline V lookup: CDR1 LNHDA, CDR2 SQIVND (reference sequence). The CDR3 protein is CASSIRGRGEQFF. CDR3 in DNA: TGTGCCAGTAGTATTAGGGGGCGGGGTGAGCAGTTCTTC.

This clone was seen only once. The chain carries TRBV20-1 and TRBJ2-7; D gene ambiguous. CDR1 and CDR2 (germline): DFQATT, SNEGSKA (reference sequence). CDR3 length: 11 residues. The ends were cut back, 0 bases at V and 13 bases at J, with 13 bases in the middle. The CDR3 protein is CSARDGETVYF. The CDR3 coding sequence is TGCAGTGCTAGAGATGGAGAAACTGTATACTTC.

The chain uses TRBV7-8 and TRBJ2-5; TRBD2 matches at 13 bases. CDR3 length: 15 amino acids. CDR1 and CDR2 (germline): SGHVS, FQNEAQ. The V segment lost 5 bases and the J segment 3 bases; nucleotides outside the gene matches: 3. The CDR3 loop is CASSPGTSGEETQYF. The CDR3 DNA follows: TGTGCCAGCAGCCCCGGGACTAGCGGGGAAGAGACCCAGTACTTC.

The chain is built from TRBV6-1 and TRBJ2-7, with a possible D match to TRBD2 (6 bases). V was trimmed by 8 bases and J by 3 bases, leaving 11 bases between them. The germline CDR1 and CDR2 sequences are MNHNS and SASEGT. The CDR3 contains 12 residues. CDR3 nucleotides: TGTGCCAGCTTTGACGGGGGCTACGAGCAGTACTTC. Translation: CASFDGGYEQYF.

This clone was observed a handful of times. J is TRBJ2-5 and V is TRBV6-5; possibly TRBD1 for D (6 bases). The CDR3 spans 14 residues. Between the trimmed V and J ends, which lost 6 bases and 4 bases, there was a span of 15 bases. Germline loops: CDR1 MNHEY, CDR2 SVGAGI. CDR3 nucleotide sequence: TGTGCCAGCAGCCTACAGGGTTCCGGAGAGACCCAGTACTTC. Its translation is CASSLQGSGETQYF.

The chain uses TRBV7-8 and TRBJ2-3; 9 positions agree with TRBD2. CDR3 length equals 16 residues. In germline, CDR1 is SGHVS, CDR2 FQNEAQ. J was trimmed by 4 bases and V by 5 bases; bases with no gene match: 10. CDR3 in amino acids: CASSPSGGGAADTQYF. CDR3 bases: TGTGCCAGCAGCCCAAGCGGCGGGGGGGCCGCAGATACGCAGTATTTT.

The chain recombines TRBV19 with TRBJ2-1, with a tentative D call TRBD1 (6 bases). The germline CDR1 and CDR2 sequences are LNHDA and SQIVND (reference sequence). V lost 6 bases to trimming and J lost 2 bases, with 14 bases between them. The length of the CDR3 is 15 residues. CDR3 sequence: CASRVGRGPYNEQFF. The CDR3 DNA follows: TGTGCCAGTAGGGTAGGCAGGGGACCCTACAATGAGCAGTTCTTC. Full variable domain (remainder filled in from reference TRBV19 and TRBJ2-1): DGGITQSPKYLFRKEGQNVTLSCEQNLNHDAMYWYRQDPGQGLRLIYYSQIVNDFQKGDIAEGYSVSREKKESFPLTVTSAQKNPTAFYLCASRVGRGPYNEQFFGPGTRLTVL.

The genes are TRBV19 and TRBJ2-7; the match to TRBD2 covers 7 bases. This CDR3 is 13 amino acids long. With 8 bases clipped from V and 3 bases from J, the junction kept 7 bases outside the gene matches. CDR1 and CDR2 from the germline V gene are LNHDA and SQIVND (reference sequence). CDR3 in amino acids: CASGPSGYYEQYF. In DNA form, the CDR3 reads TGTGCCAGTGGGCCTAGCGGATACTACGAGCAGTACTTC.

V and J are TRBV7-3 and TRBJ2-1; 10 nucleotides line up with TRBD2. The CDR3 extends over 15 amino acids. The J segment lost 2 bases and the V segment lost 4 bases, leaving 2 bases of the junction unmatched. CDR1 is SGHTA and CDR2 is FQGTGA in the germline V gene. CDR3 in DNA: TGTGCCAGCAGCTACCTAGCGGGGGCCTACAATGAGCAGTTCTTC. It is translated as CASSYLAGAYNEQFF. Full variable domain (missing parts from reference TRBV7-3 and TRBJ2-1): GAGVSQTPSNKVTEKGKYVELRCDPISGHTALYWYRQSLGQGPEFLIYFQGTGAADDSGLPNDRFFAVRPEGSVSTLKIQRTERGDSAVYLCASSYLAGAYNEQFFGPGTRLTVL.

CDR3 in DNA: TGTGCCAGCAGCCGCCAGGGTAGCACTGAAGCTTTCTTT. Protein: CASSRQGSTEAFF. The chain has TRBV4-2 and TRBJ1-1; tentative D call: TRBD1 (5 bases). V was pared by 4 bases and J by 4 bases, with 10 bases between. The germline gives CDR1 LGHNA, CDR2 YNFKEQ. The CDR3 runs 13 residues.

The rearrangement joins TRBV5-5 to TRBJ2-7; D may be TRBD2 (5 bases). This CDR3 is 14 amino acids long. Trimming took 0 bases from V and 2 from J, leaving 9 bases between them. CDR1 SGHKS and CDR2 YYEKEE come from the germline V gene (reference sequence). The CDR3, as DNA: TGTGCCAGCAGCTTGGTTACTAGGGCCTACGAGCAGTACTTC. Encoded protein: CASSLVTRAYEQYF.

This chain uses TRBV6-5 with TRBJ2-1; 7 nucleotides agree with TRBD1. The J segment lost 6 bases and the V segment lost 0 bases, leaving 5 bases of the junction unmatched. There are 15 residues in the CDR3. CDR1 is MNHEY and CDR2 is SVGAGI in the germline V gene. The CDR3 loop reads CASSYSGQVGNEQFF. The CDR3 DNA follows: TGTGCCAGCAGTTACTCCGGACAGGTGGGCAATGAGCAGTTCTTC.